This TCR beta chain originates from a study of Tregs in tolerant kidney transplant recipients. Trimming pared 4 bases from V and 0 bases from J, leaving 16 bases between. Germline values: CDR1 SGHRS, CDR2 YFSETQ. The CDR3 covers 16 residues. Clones were read by immunoSEQ multiplex PCR, and TCRdb kept only the in-frame ones, dropping some. The repertoire holds 81,000 or so clones, with around nine tenths as singletons. Mixed chimerism was transient after nonmyeloablative marrow transplants from related graft donors. This receptor was taken from a human patient who received a combined kidney and bone marrow transplant. Some T cells may have come from the graft donor. The sequenced sample was CD4+ T cells from blood (PBMCs), obtained 24 months after the transplant. The V call is TRBV5-1, the J call TRBJ2-5; tentative D call: TRBD1 (6 bases). The CDR3 here is CASSPGQPSYQETQYF. DNA for the CDR3: TGCGCCAGCAGCCCTGGACAGCCTTCGTACCAAGAGACCCAGTACTTC.